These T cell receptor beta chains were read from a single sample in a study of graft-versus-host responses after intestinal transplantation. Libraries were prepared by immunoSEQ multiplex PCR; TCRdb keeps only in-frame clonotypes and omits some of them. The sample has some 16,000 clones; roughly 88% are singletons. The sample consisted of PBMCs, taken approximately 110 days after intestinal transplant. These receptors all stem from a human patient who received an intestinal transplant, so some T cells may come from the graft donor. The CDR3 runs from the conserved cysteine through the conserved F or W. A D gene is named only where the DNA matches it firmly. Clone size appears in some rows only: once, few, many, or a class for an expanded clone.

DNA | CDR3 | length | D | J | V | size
TGTGCCAGCAGCTTGGCCACCGGTAATCAGCCCCAGCATTTT | CASSLATGNQPQHF | 14 | - | TRBJ1-5 | TRBV5-6 | -
TGTGCCAGCACCGGTGCGGGAGGAAGCACAGATACGCAGTATTTT | CASTGAGGSTDTQYF | 15 | TRBD2 | TRBJ2-3 | TRBV27 | -
TGTGCCAGCAGCCGAGGGACGGGGGGCGCCGGGGAGCTGTTTTTT | CASSRGTGGAGELFF | 15 | - | TRBJ2-2 | TRBV11-2 | -
TGTGCCAGCAGCTTAGTCACCGGGGAGCTGTTTTTT | CASSLVTGELFF | 12 | - | TRBJ2-2 | TRBV11-3 | -
TGTGCCAGTAGTATTTCCCCTATAGCGGGAGCGGACGGGGAGCTGTTTTTT | CASSISPIAGADGELFF | 17 | TRBD2 | TRBJ2-2 | TRBV19 | -
TGTGCCAGCACACTAGAAGGTGACGAGCAGTACTTC | CASTLEGDEQYF | 12 | - | TRBJ2-7 | TRBV11-1 | -
TGCGCCAGCAGCCAAGAGACCCGGACAGGGGGAGCAGATACGCAGTATTTT | CASSQETRTGGADTQYF | 17 | TRBD1 | TRBJ2-3 | TRBV4-3 | once
TGCGCCAGCAGCCAGGGTTGGGCTCCCACTGAAGCTTTCTTT | CASSQGWAPTEAFF | 14 | - | TRBJ1-1 | TRBV5-1 | -
TGTGCCAGCAGTCCCAGCCACCAAGAGACCCAGTACTTC | CASSPSHQETQYF | 13 | - | TRBJ2-5 | TRBV7-9 | few
TGTGCCAGCAGCGTAGTTCCAGACAGGGAAGCTTTCTTT | CASSVVPDREAFF | 13 | - | TRBJ1-1 | TRBV9 | -
TGTGCCAGCAGTGAAAGGAGAATTACAGATACGCAGTATTTT | CASSERRITDTQYF | 14 | - | TRBJ2-3 | TRBV2 | -
TGTGCCAGCAGCTCCCCCCTGGAATCGAGGATCAATGAGCAGTTCTTC | CASSSPLESRINEQFF | 16 | - | TRBJ2-1 | TRBV5-6 | -
TGCAGCGTTGAAGATGTCAGGGGGGCGCGGGGGAAAGGGGCCCACAATGAGCAGTTCTTC | CSVEDVRGARGKGAHNEQFF | 20 | - | TRBJ2-1 | TRBV29-1 | -
TGCGCCAGCAGCTTACTAGCGCCTGGAAATGAGCAGTTCTTC | CASSLLAPGNEQFF | 14 | TRBD2 | TRBJ2-1 | TRBV5-1 | -
TGTGCCAGCACCGAGGGGGCAGGGTCTAATGAAAAACTGTTTTTT | CASTEGAGSNEKLFF | 15 | TRBD1 | TRBJ1-4 | TRBV9 | -
TGTGCCAGCAGTCTGACTAGCGGGAACTACAATGAGCAGTTCTTC | CASSLTSGNYNEQFF | 15 | TRBD2 | TRBJ2-1 | TRBV28 | -
TGTGCCAGCAGCAATTGGCGACTAGCGGGGGGGGAGTACTTC | CASSNWRLAGGEYF | 14 | - | TRBJ2-5 | TRBV21-1 | once
TGTGCCAGCAGCTTAGCGGGCAGGGGGGGGACTAGCGGCACAGATACGCAGTATTTT | CASSLAGRGGTSGTDTQYF | 19 | TRBD2 | TRBJ2-3 | TRBV11-1 | -
TGTGCCAGCAGCGTTAGGGTTGGAGGGCCGGCAGGAGGAAACACCATATATTTT | CASSVRVGGPAGGNTIYF | 18 | - | TRBJ1-3 | TRBV9 | -
TGTGCCAGCAGACGGGTTAGCGCTACAGATACGCAGTATTTT | CASRRVSATDTQYF | 14 | - | TRBJ2-3 | TRBV21-1 | -
TGTGCCAGCAGCGTAGATGGAACAGGACTGGTCTACAACTATGGCTACACCTTC | CASSVDGTGLVYNYGYTF | 18 | - | TRBJ1-2 | TRBV9 | -
TGTGCCAGCAGCTCAGGAGAGGGCCATAGGAACACTGAAGCTTTCTTT | CASSSGEGHRNTEAFF | 16 | - | TRBJ1-1 | TRBV7-2 | -
TGTGCCAGCAGTCCGGGGGAGTCCTACAATGAGCAGTTCTTC | CASSPGESYNEQFF | 14 | - | TRBJ2-1 | TRBV27 | -
TGTGCCAGTAGTCCCCGGGGGGAGGACAATGAGCAGTTCTTC | CASSPRGEDNEQFF | 14 | TRBD2 | TRBJ2-1 | TRBV19 | -
TGTGCCAGCAGCCTAAGGGGGATCGGTAACACTGAAGCTTTCTTT | CASSLRGIGNTEAFF | 15 | - | TRBJ1-1 | TRBV4-2 | -
TGCGCCAGCAGCCAAGATGAAGTAGACAGGAGCAATCAGCCCCAGCATTTT | CASSQDEVDRSNQPQHF | 17 | - | TRBJ1-5 | TRBV4-3 | -
TGTGCCAGCCGACAAGGAAGAGCAACTAATGAAAAACTGTTTTTT | CASRQGRATNEKLFF | 15 | - | TRBJ1-4 | TRBV28 | -
TGTGCCATCAGTGAGGGTTACAATAGCAATCAGCCCCAGCATTTT | CAISEGYNSNQPQHF | 15 | - | TRBJ1-5 | TRBV10-3 | -
TGTGCCAGCAGCCCGACACGACGGACAGTTGGAGCTTTCTTT | CASSPTRRTVGAFF | 14 | - | TRBJ1-1 | TRBV7-8 | -
TGTGCCAGCAGTTTACTTGGTTCCAGGGGCACTGAAGCTTTCTTT | CASSLLGSRGTEAFF | 15 | - | TRBJ1-1 | TRBV28 | -
TGTGCCAGTACCACCCCGGCTAACTATGGCTACACCTTC | CASTTPANYGYTF | 13 | - | TRBJ1-2 | TRBV19 | -
TGTGCCAGCAGAGGCATCATAGCTACACAAATTCGCACTGAAGCTTTCTTT | CASRGIIATQIRTEAFF | 17 | - | TRBJ1-1 | TRBV21-1 | -
TGTGCCTGGAGTGTGGCGGGGGGAAACACCATATATTTT | CAWSVAGGNTIYF | 13 | - | TRBJ1-3 | TRBV30 | -
TGTGCCTGGAGTGTAGGCAGGATTAACACTGAAGCTTTCTTT | CAWSVGRINTEAFF | 14 | - | TRBJ1-1 | TRBV30 | -
TGTGCCAGCAGTTCAGCAACTAGTGAGCAGTTCTTC | CASSSATSEQFF | 12 | - | TRBJ2-1 | TRBV6-5 | -
TGCGCCAGCAGCCAAGTAGGACGAAGAGGGTCGGGCACTGAAGCTTTCTTT | CASSQVGRRGSGTEAFF | 17 | - | TRBJ1-1 | TRBV4-1 | -
TGTGCCAGCAGCCTTTTGAATAATTATGGCTACACCTTC | CASSLLNNYGYTF | 13 | - | TRBJ1-2 | TRBV5-8 | -
TGCGCCAGCAGCCAAGCCGTGGGGGTTGGTAATCAGCCCCAGCATTTT | CASSQAVGVGNQPQHF | 16 | - | TRBJ1-5 | TRBV4-1 | -
TGTGCCAGCAGCGTCGGGACTTACAATGAGCAGTTCTTC | CASSVGTYNEQFF | 13 | - | TRBJ2-1 | TRBV7-2 | -
TGTGCCAGCAGCCATAAGCTCAACGACTTGGCGGGAGCCACAGATACGCAGTATTTT | CASSHKLNDLAGATDTQYF | 19 | TRBD2 | TRBJ2-3 | TRBV4-2 | -
TGTGCCAGCAGCGTAGCCCCGACCGGGACTAGCGGATACGAGCAGTACTTC | CASSVAPTGTSGYEQYF | 17 | TRBD2 | TRBJ2-7 | TRBV9 | -
TGTGCCAGCAGCGTAGAACCTGGACTACCCGGAGAGCAGTACTTC | CASSVEPGLPGEQYF | 15 | - | TRBJ2-7 | TRBV9 | -
TGTGCCAGTAGTATACCCGGGAGAGCTGTAGATACGCAGTATTTT | CASSIPGRAVDTQYF | 15 | - | TRBJ2-3 | TRBV19 | -
TGTGCCAGCAGCTTCGGGGGCTACGAGCAGTACTTC | CASSFGGYEQYF | 12 | - | TRBJ2-7 | TRBV13 | -
TGTGCCTGGAGTAGGGGCAGATCGGAGACCCAGTACTTC | CAWSRGRSETQYF | 13 | - | TRBJ2-5 | TRBV30 | -
TGTGCCAGCAGTCAGAAGATCTCTGGAAACACCATATATTTT | CASSQKISGNTIYF | 14 | - | TRBJ1-3 | TRBV6-5 | -
TGTGCCAGCAGCTCGCTAGGGTACACTGAAGCTTTCTTT | CASSSLGYTEAFF | 13 | - | TRBJ1-1 | TRBV7-3 | -
TGTGCCAGCAGCCAGCGGCCCCGGCGGACCACAGATACGCAGTATTTT | CASSQRPRRTTDTQYF | 16 | - | TRBJ2-3 | TRBV28 | -
TGTGCCAGCAGTGAAGAGGGGGCTAATGAAAAACTGTTTTTT | CASSEEGANEKLFF | 14 | - | TRBJ1-4 | TRBV2 | -
TGTGCCATCAGAAGACAGCGGGAGGGCCCGGCCGGGGAGCTGTTTTTT | CAIRRQREGPAGELFF | 16 | TRBD2 | TRBJ2-2 | TRBV10-3 | -
TGCGCCAGCAGCTTGGGAGGGGCGGGCACTGAAGCTTTCTTT | CASSLGGAGTEAFF | 14 | - | TRBJ1-1 | TRBV5-1 | -
TGTGCCAGCAGTGAAAGACAAATTAGCAATCAGCCCCAGCATTTT | CASSERQISNQPQHF | 15 | - | TRBJ1-5 | TRBV6-1 | -
TGTGCCAGCAGCTTACCGCGGGAGACCTACAATGAGCAGTTCTTC | CASSLPRETYNEQFF | 15 | TRBD2 | TRBJ2-1 | TRBV7-6 | -